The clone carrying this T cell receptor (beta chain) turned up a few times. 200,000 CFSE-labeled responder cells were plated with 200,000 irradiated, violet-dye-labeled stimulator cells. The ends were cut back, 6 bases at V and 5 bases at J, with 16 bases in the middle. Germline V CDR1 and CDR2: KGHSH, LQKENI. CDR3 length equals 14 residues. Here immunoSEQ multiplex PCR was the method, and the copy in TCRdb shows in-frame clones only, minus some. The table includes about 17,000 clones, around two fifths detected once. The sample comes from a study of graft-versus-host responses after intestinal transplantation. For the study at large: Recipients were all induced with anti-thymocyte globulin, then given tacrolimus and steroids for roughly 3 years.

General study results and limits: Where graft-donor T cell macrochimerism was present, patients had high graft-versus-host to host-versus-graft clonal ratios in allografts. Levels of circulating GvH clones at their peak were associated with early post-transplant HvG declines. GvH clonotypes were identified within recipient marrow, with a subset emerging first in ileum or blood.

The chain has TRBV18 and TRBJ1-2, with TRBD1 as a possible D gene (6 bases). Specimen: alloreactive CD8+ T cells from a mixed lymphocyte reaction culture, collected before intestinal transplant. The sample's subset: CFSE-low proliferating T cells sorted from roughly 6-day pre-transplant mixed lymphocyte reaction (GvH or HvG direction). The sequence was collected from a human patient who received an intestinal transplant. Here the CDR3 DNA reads TGTGCCAGCTCCCAGCCTGGGACAAATTATGGCTACACCTTC. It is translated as CASSQPGTNYGYTF.